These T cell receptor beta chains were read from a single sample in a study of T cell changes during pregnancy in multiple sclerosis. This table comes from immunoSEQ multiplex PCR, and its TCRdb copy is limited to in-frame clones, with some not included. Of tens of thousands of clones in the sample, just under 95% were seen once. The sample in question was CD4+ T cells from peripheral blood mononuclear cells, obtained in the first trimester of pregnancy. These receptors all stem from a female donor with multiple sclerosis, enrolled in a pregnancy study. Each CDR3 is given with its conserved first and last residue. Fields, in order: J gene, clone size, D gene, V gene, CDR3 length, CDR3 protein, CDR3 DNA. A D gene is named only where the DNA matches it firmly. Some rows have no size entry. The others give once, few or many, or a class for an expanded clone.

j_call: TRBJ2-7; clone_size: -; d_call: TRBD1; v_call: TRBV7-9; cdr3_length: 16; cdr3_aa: CASSPAGRDRAYEQYF; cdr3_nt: TGTGCCAGCAGCCCAGCAGGACGGGACAGGGCCTACGAGCAGTACTTC
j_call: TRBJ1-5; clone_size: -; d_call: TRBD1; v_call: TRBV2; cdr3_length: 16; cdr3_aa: CASSVFGQGSNQPQHF; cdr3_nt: TGTGCCAGCAGTGTTTTTGGACAGGGTAGCAATCAGCCCCAGCATTTT
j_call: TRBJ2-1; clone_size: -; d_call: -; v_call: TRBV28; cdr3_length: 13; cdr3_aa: CASKVQGGNEQFF; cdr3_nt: TGTGCCAGTAAGGTCCAGGGGGGAAATGAGCAGTTCTTC
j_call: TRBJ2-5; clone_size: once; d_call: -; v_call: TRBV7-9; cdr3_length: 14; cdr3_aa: CASSREGYQETQYF; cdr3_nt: TGTGCCAGCAGCCGTGAGGGCTATCAAGAGACCCAGTACTTC
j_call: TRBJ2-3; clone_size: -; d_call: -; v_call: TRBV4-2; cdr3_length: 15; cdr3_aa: CASSQSDSKADTQYF; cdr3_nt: TGTGCCAGCAGCCAATCGGATAGCAAGGCAGATACGCAGTATTTT
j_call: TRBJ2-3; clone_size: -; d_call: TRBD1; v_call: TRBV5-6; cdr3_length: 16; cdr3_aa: CASSPPGGEGTDTQYF; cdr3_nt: TGTGCCAGCAGCCCGCCAGGGGGCGAAGGCACAGATACGCAGTATTTT
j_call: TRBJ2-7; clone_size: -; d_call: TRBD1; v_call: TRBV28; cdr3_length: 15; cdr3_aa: CASSLLDRGSGEQYF; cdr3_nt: TGTGCCAGCAGTTTATTGGACAGGGGTTCTGGCGAGCAGTACTTC
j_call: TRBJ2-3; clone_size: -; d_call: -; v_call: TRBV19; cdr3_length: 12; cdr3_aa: CASRQSTDTQYF; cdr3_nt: TGTGCCAGTAGACAATCCACAGATACGCAGTATTTT
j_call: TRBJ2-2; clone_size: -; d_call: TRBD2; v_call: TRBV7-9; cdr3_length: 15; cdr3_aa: CASSLWFGGAGELFF; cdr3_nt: TGTGCCAGCAGCTTATGGTTTGGGGGGGCCGGGGAGCTGTTTTTT
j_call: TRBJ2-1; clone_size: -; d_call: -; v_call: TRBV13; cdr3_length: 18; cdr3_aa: CASSLWSGALERPNEQFF; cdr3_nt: TGTGCCAGCAGCTTATGGTCTGGTGCACTAGAGAGACCTAATGAGCAGTTCTTC
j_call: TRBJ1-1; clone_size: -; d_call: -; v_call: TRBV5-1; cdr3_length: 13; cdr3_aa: CASSLTGNTEAFF; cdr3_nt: TGCGCCAGCAGCTTGACAGGGAACACTGAAGCTTTCTTT
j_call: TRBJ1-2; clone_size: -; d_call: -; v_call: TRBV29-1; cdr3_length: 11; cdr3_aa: CSVGETFGYTF; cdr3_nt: TGCAGCGTTGGAGAGACATTTGGCTACACCTTC
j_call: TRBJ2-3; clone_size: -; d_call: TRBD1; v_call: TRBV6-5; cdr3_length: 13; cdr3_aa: CASSRQGKDTQYF; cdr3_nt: TGTGCCAGCTCACGACAGGGGAAAGATACGCAGTATTTT
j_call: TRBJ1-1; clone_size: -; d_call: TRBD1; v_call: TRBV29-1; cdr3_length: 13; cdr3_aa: CSVVAGGPTEAFF; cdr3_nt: TGCAGCGTTGTCGCAGGGGGCCCCACTGAAGCTTTCTTT
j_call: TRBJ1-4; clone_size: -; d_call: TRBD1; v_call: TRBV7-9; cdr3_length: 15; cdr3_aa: CASSRYQGADEKLFF; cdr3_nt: TGTGCCAGCAGCCGTTACCAGGGGGCAGATGAAAAACTGTTTTTT
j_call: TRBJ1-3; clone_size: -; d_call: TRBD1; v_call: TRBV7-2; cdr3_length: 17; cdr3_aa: CASSRITGQVSRNTIYF; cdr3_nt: TGTGCCAGCAGCCGTATTACTGGACAGGTGTCAAGAAACACCATATATTTT
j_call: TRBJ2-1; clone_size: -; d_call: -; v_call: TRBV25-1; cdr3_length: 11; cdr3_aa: CASSGIFEQFF; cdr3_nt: TGTGCCAGCAGCGGGATTTTTGAGCAGTTCTTC
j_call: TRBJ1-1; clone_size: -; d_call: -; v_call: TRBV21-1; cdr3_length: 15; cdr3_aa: CASSVRTGKGTEAFF; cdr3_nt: TGTGCCAGCAGCGTCCGGACAGGGAAGGGCACTGAAGCTTTCTTT
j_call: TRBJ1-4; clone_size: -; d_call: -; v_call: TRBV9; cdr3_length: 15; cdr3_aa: CASSSTGTGNEKLFF; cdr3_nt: TGTGCCAGCAGCTCAACCGGGACTGGGAATGAAAAACTGTTTTTT
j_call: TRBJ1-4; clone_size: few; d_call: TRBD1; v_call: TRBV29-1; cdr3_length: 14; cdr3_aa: CSVKKGTGIEKLFF; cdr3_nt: TGCAGCGTCAAAAAGGGGACAGGGATTGAAAAACTGTTTTTT
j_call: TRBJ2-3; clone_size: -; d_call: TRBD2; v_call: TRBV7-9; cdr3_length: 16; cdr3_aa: CASSPFLAGGPDTQYF; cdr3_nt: TGTGCCAGCAGCCCTTTTTTGGCGGGAGGGCCGGATACGCAGTATTTT
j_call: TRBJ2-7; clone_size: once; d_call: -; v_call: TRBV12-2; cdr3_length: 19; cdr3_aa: CASRSLSLVGSRVFYEQYF; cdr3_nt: TGTGCAAGTCGCTCCTTATCATTAGTGGGGAGTAGAGTGTTCTACGAGCAGTACTTC
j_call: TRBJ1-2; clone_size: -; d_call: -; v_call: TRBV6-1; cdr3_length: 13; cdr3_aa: CASSPSGAPGYTF; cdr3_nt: TGTGCCAGCTCCCCTTCAGGGGCCCCGGGCTACACCTTC
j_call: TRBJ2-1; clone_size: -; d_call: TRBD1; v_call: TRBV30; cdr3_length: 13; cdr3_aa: CAWTGTGNNEQFF; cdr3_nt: TGTGCCTGGACCGGGACAGGGAACAATGAGCAGTTCTTC
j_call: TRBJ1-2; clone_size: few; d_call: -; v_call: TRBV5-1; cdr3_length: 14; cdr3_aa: CASSLIQGSGGYTF; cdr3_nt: TGCGCCAGCAGCTTGATCCAGGGATCGGGTGGCTACACCTTC
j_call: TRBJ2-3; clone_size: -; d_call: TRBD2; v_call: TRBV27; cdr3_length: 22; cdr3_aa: CASRRSLTGTPRSGRARDTQYF; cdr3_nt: TGTGCCAGCCGGCGCTCGCTCACAGGGACCCCTCGTAGCGGGAGGGCCAGAGATACGCAGTATTTT
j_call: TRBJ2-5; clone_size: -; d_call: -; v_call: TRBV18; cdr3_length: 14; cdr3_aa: CASSPLGRQETQYF; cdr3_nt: TGTGCCAGCTCACCGCTGGGCCGCCAAGAGACCCAGTACTTC
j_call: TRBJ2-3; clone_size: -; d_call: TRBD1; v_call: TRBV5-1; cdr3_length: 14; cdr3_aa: CASSLQGSTDTQYF; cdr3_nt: TGCGCCAGCAGCTTACAGGGGTCCACAGATACGCAGTATTTT
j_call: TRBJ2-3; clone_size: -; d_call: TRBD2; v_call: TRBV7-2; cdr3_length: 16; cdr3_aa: CASSFAGVLQTDTQYF; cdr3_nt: TGTGCCAGCAGCTTCGCGGGAGTGCTCCAAACAGATACGCAGTATTTT
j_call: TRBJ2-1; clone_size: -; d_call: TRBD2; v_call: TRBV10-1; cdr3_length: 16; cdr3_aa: CASSDPSGSSYNEQFF; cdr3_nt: TGCGCCAGCAGTGACCCAAGCGGGAGCTCCTACAATGAGCAGTTCTTC
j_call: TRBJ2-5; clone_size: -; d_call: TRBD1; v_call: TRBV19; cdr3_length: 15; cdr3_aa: CASSMDRGHPETQYF; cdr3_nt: TGTGCCAGTAGTATGGACAGGGGGCATCCGGAGACCCAGTACTTC
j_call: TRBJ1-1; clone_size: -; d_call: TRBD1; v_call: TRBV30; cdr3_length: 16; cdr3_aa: CAWRQDRGLLNTEAFF; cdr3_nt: TGTGCCTGGAGACAGGACAGGGGGCTGTTAAACACTGAAGCTTTCTTT
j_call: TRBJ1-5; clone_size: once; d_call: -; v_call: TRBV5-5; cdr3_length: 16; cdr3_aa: CASSRAAGDSNQPQHF; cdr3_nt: TGTGCCAGCAGCCGAGCGGCGGGGGATAGCAATCAGCCCCAGCATTTT
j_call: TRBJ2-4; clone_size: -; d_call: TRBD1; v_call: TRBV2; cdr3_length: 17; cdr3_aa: CASTVDRGVSAKNIQYF; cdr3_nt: TGTGCCAGCACCGTGGACAGGGGAGTAAGCGCCAAAAACATTCAGTACTTC
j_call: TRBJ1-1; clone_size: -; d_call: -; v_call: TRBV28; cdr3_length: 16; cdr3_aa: CASNPVGRPMNTEAFF; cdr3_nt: TGTGCCAGCAATCCTGTGGGCAGACCTATGAACACTGAAGCTTTCTTT
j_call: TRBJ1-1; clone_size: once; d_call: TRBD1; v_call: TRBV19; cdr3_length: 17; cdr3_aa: CASTKGADRTMNTEAFF; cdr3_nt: TGTGCCAGTACCAAGGGGGCCGACAGGACCATGAACACTGAAGCTTTCTTT
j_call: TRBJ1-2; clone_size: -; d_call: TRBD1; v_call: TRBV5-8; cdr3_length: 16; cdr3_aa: CASSYEPGQGAYGYTF; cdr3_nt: TGTGCCAGCAGCTACGAACCGGGACAGGGGGCTTATGGCTACACCTTC
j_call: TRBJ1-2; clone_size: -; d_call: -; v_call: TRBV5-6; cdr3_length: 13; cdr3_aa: CASSTTAGGGYTF; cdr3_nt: TGTGCCAGCTCGACGACGGCCGGGGGTGGCTACACCTTC
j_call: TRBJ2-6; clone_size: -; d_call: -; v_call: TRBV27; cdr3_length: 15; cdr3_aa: CASSFTSLGANVLTF; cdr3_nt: TGTGCCAGCAGTTTCACTTCACTGGGGGCCAACGTCCTGACTTTC
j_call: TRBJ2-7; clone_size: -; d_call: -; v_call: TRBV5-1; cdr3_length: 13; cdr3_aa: CASSLDSFYEQYF; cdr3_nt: TGCGCCAGCAGCTTGGACTCGTTTTACGAGCAGTACTTC
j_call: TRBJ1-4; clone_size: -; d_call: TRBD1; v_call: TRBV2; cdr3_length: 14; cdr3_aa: CASSPGQGNEKLFF; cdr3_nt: TGTGCCAGCAGTCCGGGACAGGGTAATGAAAAACTGTTTTTT
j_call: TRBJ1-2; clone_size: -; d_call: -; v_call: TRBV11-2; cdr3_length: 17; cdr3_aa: CASGQLRGLASPHGYTF; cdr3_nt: TGTGCCAGCGGTCAATTACGGGGGTTAGCTTCCCCCCATGGCTACACCTTC
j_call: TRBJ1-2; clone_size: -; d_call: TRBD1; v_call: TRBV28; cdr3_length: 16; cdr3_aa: CASSLDQGEWDYGYTF; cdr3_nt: TGTGCCAGCAGCTTAGATCAGGGGGAATGGGACTATGGCTACACCTTC
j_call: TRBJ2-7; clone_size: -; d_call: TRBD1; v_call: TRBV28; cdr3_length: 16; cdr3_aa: CASSPVWGTATYEQYF; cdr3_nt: TGTGCCAGCAGTCCGGTCTGGGGGACAGCAACCTACGAGCAGTACTTC
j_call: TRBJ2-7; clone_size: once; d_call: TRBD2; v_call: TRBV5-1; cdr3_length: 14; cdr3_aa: CASSWTSAAAEQYF; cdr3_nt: TGCGCCAGCAGTTGGACTAGCGCCGCCGCGGAGCAGTACTTC
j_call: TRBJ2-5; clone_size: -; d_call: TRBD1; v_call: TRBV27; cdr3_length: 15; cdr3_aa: CASSPLKTGRETQYF; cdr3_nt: TGTGCCAGCAGTCCCCTCAAGACAGGGCGAGAGACCCAGTACTTC
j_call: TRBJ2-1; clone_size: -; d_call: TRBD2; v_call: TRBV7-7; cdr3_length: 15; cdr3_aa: CASSLGTRTDNEQFF; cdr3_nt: TGTGCTAGCAGCTTAGGGACTAGAACTGACAATGAGCAGTTCTTC
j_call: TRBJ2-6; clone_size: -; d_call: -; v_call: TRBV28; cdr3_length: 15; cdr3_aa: CASRTARSGANVLTF; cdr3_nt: TGTGCCAGCCGGACAGCCCGCTCTGGGGCCAACGTCCTGACTTTC
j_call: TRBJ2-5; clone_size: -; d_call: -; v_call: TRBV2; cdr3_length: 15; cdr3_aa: CASSEEGEHQETQYF; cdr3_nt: TGTGCCAGCAGTGAAGAGGGGGAGCATCAAGAGACCCAGTACTTC
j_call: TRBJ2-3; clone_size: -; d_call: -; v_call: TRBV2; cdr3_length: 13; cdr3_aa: CASSADLEDTQYF; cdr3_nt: TGTGCCAGCAGTGCGGATCTAGAGGATACGCAGTATTTT
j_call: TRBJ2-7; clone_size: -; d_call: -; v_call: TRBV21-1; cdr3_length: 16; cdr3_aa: CASSMNRTPFSYEQYF; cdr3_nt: TGTGCCAGCAGCATGAATAGGACACCCTTCTCCTACGAGCAGTACTTC
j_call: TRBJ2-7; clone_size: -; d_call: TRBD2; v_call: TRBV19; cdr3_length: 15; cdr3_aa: CASSIGLAGEVEQYF; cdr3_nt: TGTGCCAGTAGTATTGGTCTAGCGGGAGAGGTCGAGCAGTACTTC
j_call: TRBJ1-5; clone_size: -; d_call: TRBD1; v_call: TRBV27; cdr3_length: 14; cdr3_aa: CASSLQGDNQPQHF; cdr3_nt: TGTGCCAGCAGTTTACAGGGGGACAATCAGCCCCAGCATTTT
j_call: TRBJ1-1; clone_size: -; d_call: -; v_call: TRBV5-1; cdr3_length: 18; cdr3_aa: CASSLGHSATLFGFEAFF; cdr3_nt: TGCGCCAGCAGCTTGGGTCACTCTGCTACGCTATTTGGTTTTGAAGCTTTCTTT
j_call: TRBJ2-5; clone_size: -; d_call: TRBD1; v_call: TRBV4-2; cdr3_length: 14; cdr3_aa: CASSVRDSEETQYF; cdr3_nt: TGTGCCAGCAGCGTACGGGACAGCGAAGAGACCCAGTACTTC
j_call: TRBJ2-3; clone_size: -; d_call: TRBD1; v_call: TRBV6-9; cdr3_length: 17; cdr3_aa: CASSPPADRTSTDTQYF; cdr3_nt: TGTGCCAGCAGCCCTCCGGCGGACAGGACAAGCACAGATACGCAGTATTTT